This is a list of T cell receptor beta chains from one sample in a study of CD8 T cells in ankylosing spondylitis. TCRdb re-called the 5' RACE reads through MiXCR, storing one row per CDR3 protein. The sample has 800,000 to 900,000 distinct CDR3 sequences, roughly 10% seen once. Sequenced input: blood, either unsorted or a sorted T cell fraction (not recorded which). Receptors originate from a male donor with ankylosing spondylitis. The conserved cysteine and the conserved F or W are not part of the CDR3 here. The order of the fields is V gene, J gene, CDR3 protein.

TRBV20-1	TRBJ2-3	SAQLAGRSDTQY
TRBV29-1	TRBJ2-5	SVEDTGFQETQY
TRBV4-2	TRBJ1-6	ASSPDRGGQGSPLH
TRBV6-2/TRBV6-3	TRBJ1-5	ASSYVTEIQPQH
TRBV20-1	TRBJ1-2	SARVGRTVRGGYT
TRBV24-1	TRBJ2-4	ATRLKDRTDPKNIQY
TRBV4-3	TRBJ2-1	ASSRHGTGDNEQF
TRBV20-1	TRBJ2-7	SAGLRRNLGEQY
TRBV20-1	TRBJ1-5	SARPYIRSSNQPQH
TRBV7-6	TRBJ2-5	ASSRSGGSGETQY
TRBV6-1	TRBJ1-2	ASSPRARGYGYT
TRBV20-1	TRBJ2-1	SATGTSRSEQF
TRBV5-5	NA	ASSFPPGQGTQY
TRBV12-3/TRBV12-4	TRBJ2-2	ASTERGELF
TRBV20-1	TRBJ1-2	SARDQPGQGVSGYT
TRBV5-1	TRBJ1-2	ASSVRDTTYGYT
TRBV24-1	TRBJ1-2	ATSDYRDGYT
TRBV25-1	TRBJ2-7	ASSLPGATYEQY
TRBV6-5	TRBJ1-1	ASSYSMRGALNTEAF
TRBV21-1	TRBJ1-1	ASSKSNPEAF
TRBV7-2	TRBJ1-3	ASSFRDSSGNTIY
TRBV10-3	TRBJ2-7	AISGGTDYYEQY
TRBV4-1	TRBJ2-5	ASSPAPGGTGAQY
TRBV5-6	TRBJ2-5	ASSFGGMETQY
TRBV25-1	TRBJ2-7	ASRGGGEQY
TRBV7-2	TRBJ2-7	ASSLEPSGIEQY
TRBV7-6	TRBJ1-1	ASSLPYEGRATEAF
TRBV5-1	TRBJ1-1	ASSVSRGLVAF
TRBV7-2	TRBJ1-1	ASSLGGRSRRAF
TRBV24-1	TRBJ2-2	ATSSGYYTGELF
TRBV20-1	TRBJ2-7	SAAGSNYRNEQY
TRBV4-3	TRBJ1-6	ASSQTGTRARSPLH
TRBV5-1	TRBJ1-6	ASSFQVGYYNSPLH
TRBV29-1	TRBJ2-3	SVGGHPDRVSTDTQY
TRBV5-5	TRBJ1-2	ASMLRTGLSGYT
TRBV10-1	TRBJ2-7	ASSDPGFHEQY
TRBV29-1	TRBJ2-1	SWRYNEQF
TRBV28	TRBJ2-7	ASSLWGHASYEQY